The 22 T cell receptor beta chains in this list originate from one sample, sequenced in a study of blood T cells in healthy people across ages. Using a J-beta primer mix together with a sample-barcoded 5' primer, a second PCR was run for roughly 6 to 12 cycles. TCRdb re-called the 5' RACE reads through MiXCR, storing one row per CDR3 protein. The sample has about 1.8 million distinct CDR3 sequences; approximately 50% are singletons. The sequenced material came from blood. Source of these receptors: a middle-aged woman in good health.

This clonotype was seen only a few times. The chain joins TRBV20-1 to TRBJ2-1; 9 bases align to TRBD1. From germline, CDR1 is DFQATT and CDR2 SNEGSKA (reference sequence). CDR3 size: 14 residues. V lost 4 bases to trimming and J lost 8 bases; unmatched junction nucleotides: 9. CDR3: CSATTGGSIDEQFF. In DNA form, the CDR3 reads TGCAGTGCTACCACAGGGGGCTCTATCGATGAGCAGTTCTTC.

The chain recombines TRBV20-1 with TRBJ2-5, with 7 bases lining up with TRBD2. The CDR3 totals 13 residues. V was pared by 1 base and J by 5 bases, with 4 bases of the junction left unmatched. Per the germline V gene, CDR1 is DFQATT and CDR2 is SNEGSKA (reference sequence). The CDR3 spells CSARAGLVETQYF. CDR3 in DNA: TGCAGTGCTAGAGCTGGACTAGTGGAGACCCAGTACTTC.

The gene calls are TRBV9 and TRBJ1-1; 7 bases align to TRBD1. The germline gives CDR1 SGDLS, CDR2 YYNGEE. The CDR3 has 15 residues. V lost 3 bases and J lost 3; bases outside the gene matches: 8. CDR3 protein: CASSAAGTADTEAFF. Here the CDR3 DNA reads TGTGCCAGCAGCGCCGCCGGGACAGCGGACACTGAAGCTTTCTTT. The entire variable domain, with the rest obtained from reference TRBV9 and TRBJ1-1, is as follows: DSGVTQTPKHLITATGQRVTLRCSPRSGDLSVYWYQQSLDQGLQFLIQYYNGEERAKGNILERFSAQQFPDLHSELNLSSLELGDSALYFCASSAAGTADTEAFFGQGTRLTVV.

This clonotype was seen only a few times. The chain links TRBV10-3 to TRBJ2-3, with TRBD1 matching over 9 bases. CDR3 length: 17 amino acids. Germline V gene data show CDR1 as ENHRY and CDR2 as SYGVKD. J lost 0 bases, V lost 2 bases, and 6 bases had no gene match. The CDR3 sequence: CAISESGTGLSTDTQYF. The CDR3 nucleotides read TGTGCCATCAGTGAGAGTGGGACAGGGTTAAGCACAGATACGCAGTATTTT.

The rearrangement joins TRBV4-2 to TRBJ1-2, with D maybe TRBD1 (6 bases). The V end was cut by 0 bases, the J end by 4 bases, with 12 bases between. The CDR3 consists of 15 residues. The germline V gene has CDR1 LGHNA and CDR2 YNFKEQ. The CDR3 sequence: CASSQEGAGAYGYTF. The DNA for the CDR3 is TGTGCCAGCAGCCAAGAGGGGGCAGGGGCCTATGGCTACACCTTC.

The J gene is TRBJ2-1, the V gene TRBV5-1, with 8 bases that match TRBD1. Trimming took 3 bases from V and 7 from J; bases not matched to a gene: 9. From germline, CDR1 is SGHRS and CDR2 YFSETQ. The CDR3 contains 15 residues. The CDR3 nucleotides read TGCGCCAGCAGCTACCCCCGGGACAGGTGGAATGAGCAGTTCTTC. Its translation is CASSYPRDRWNEQFF.

This sequence joins TRBV7-2 and TRBJ2-7; TRBD2 matches at 7 bases. Germline V gene data show CDR1 as SGHTA and CDR2 as FQGNSA. The junction had 13 bases not matched to a gene; V was cut back by 5 bases and J by 6 bases. CDR3 length equals 15 residues. In DNA, the CDR3 is TGTGCCAGCAGCCCAACGAGCGGGGTGAGGGGCGAGCAGTACTTC. This translates into CASSPTSGVRGEQYF. The variable domain in full, completed from reference TRBV7-2 and TRBJ2-7, reads GAGVSQSPSNKVTEKGKDVELRCDPISGHTALYWYRQSLGQGLEFLIYFQGNSAPDKSGLPSDRFSAERTGGSVSTLTIQRTQQEDSAVYLCASSPTSGVRGEQYFGPGTRLTVT.

The chain couples TRBV7-2 to TRBJ2-6; D is uncertain. CDR3 length equals 15 residues. With 6 bases removed from V and 2 bases from J, the gap between germline ends came to 11 bases. CDR1 SGHTA and CDR2 FQGNSA come from the germline V gene. Written as DNA, the CDR3 is TGTGCCAGCAGTTACGCACGGGCTGGGGCCAACGTCCTGACTTTC. It specifies CASSYARAGANVLTF. Looking up the rest from reference TRBV7-2 and TRBJ2-6 gives the full variable domain: GAGVSQSPSNKVTEKGKDVELRCDPISGHTALYWYRQSLGQGLEFLIYFQGNSAPDKSGLPSDRFSAERTGGSVSTLTIQRTQQEDSAVYLCASSYARAGANVLTFGAGSRLTVL.

This clonotype was observed a single time. The chain recombines TRBV13 with TRBJ2-1; 8 bases are a match to TRBD1. J was trimmed by 5 bases and V by 6 bases; bases with no gene match: 12. CDR1 is PRHDT and CDR2 is FYEKMQ in the germline V gene (reference sequence). The CDR3 totals 16 residues. The CDR3 region has the DNA TGTGCCAGCAGTTCCATAGGGGAGACAGGGGACAATGAGCAGTTCTTC. It yields the protein CASSSIGETGDNEQFF.

J is TRBJ2-5 and V is TRBV4-3; TRBD1 matches at 10 bases. This CDR3 contains 17 residues. The ends lost 1 base at V and 2 bases at J; junction bases unmatched: 7. Germline lookup yields CDR1 LGHNA and CDR2 YSLEER. CDR3 region: CASSQGMGQGRQETQYF. CDR3 nucleotide sequence: TGCGCCAGCAGCCAAGGGATGGGACAGGGGAGGCAAGAGACCCAGTACTTC.

The V call is TRBV13, the J call TRBJ2-3; 11 nucleotides line up with TRBD2. Unmatched junction bases numbered 11, after V lost 8 bases and J lost 1 base. Germline CDR1 and CDR2: PRHDT and FYEKMQ (reference sequence). The CDR3 sequence is 17 residues long. The CDR3 is CASPGPFSGGGTDTQYF. Here the CDR3 DNA reads TGTGCCAGCCCGGGCCCATTTAGCGGGGGGGGCACAGATACGCAGTATTTT.

This rearrangement joins TRBV7-2 to TRBJ2-4; TRBD1 agrees at 7 bases. The germline CDR1 and CDR2 sequences are SGHTA and FQGNSA. Trimming at V came to 5 bases and at J to 6 bases, leaving 10 bases not matched to a gene. The CDR3 covers 15 residues. The CDR3 coding sequence is TGTGCCAGCAGCCTACAGGGGTACCTGGGAAACATTCAGTACTTC. It yields the protein CASSLQGYLGNIQYF.

Concerning this clonotype: The missing conserved phenylalanine or tryptophan at the end of this CDR3 makes a read error likely. This chain uses TRBV5-1 with TRBJ2-7; 8 nucleotides line up with TRBD1. The J call could be wrong; TRBJ2-5 is a better fit for the DNA end. This CDR3 is 15 amino acids long. Germline CDR1 is SGHRS and CDR2 is YFSETQ. CDR3 sequence: CASSLVGQEKETQYL. The CDR3 DNA reads as TGCGCCAGCAGCTTGGTGGGACAGGAGAAGGAGACCCAGTACTTA.

The J gene is TRBJ2-5, the V gene TRBV3-1; 9 nucleotides agree with TRBD2. The V and J ends lost 4 bases and 7 bases, in that order; junction bases with no gene match: 16. The CDR3 runs to 17 residues. Germline CDR1 LGHDT, CDR2 YNNKEL (reference sequence). The chain's CDR3 is CASSPPWGSGGPGTQYF. In DNA form, the CDR3 reads TGTGCCAGCAGCCCCCCTTGGGGTAGCGGGGGTCCTGGGACCCAGTACTTC.

This chain uses TRBV15 with TRBJ1-2, with a weak D call TRBD1 (6 bases). The CDR3 is made up of 15 amino acids. Germline CDR1 is LNHNV and CDR2 is YYDKDF (reference sequence). Trimming removed 1 base from V and 4 bases from J, with 13 bases in between. The CDR3 loop is CATSRGGGGLYGYTF. The CDR3 region has the DNA TGTGCCACCAGCAGAGGCGGGGGGGGCCTCTATGGCTACACCTTC.

The rearrangement uses TRBV6-5 and TRBJ1-2; D is unresolved. The CDR3 spans 13 residues. The V gene's germline CDR1 is MNHEY and CDR2 SVGAGI. Trimming took off 6 bases at V and 8 bases at J, with 16 bases between the two ends. CDR3 nucleotides: TGTGCCAGCAGCCCCTTGGCGGGCGAGGGCTACACCTTC. Amino acids: CASSPLAGEGYTF.

The chain uses TRBV9 and TRBJ2-3; 7 nucleotides agree with TRBD2. Unmatched junction bases numbered 12, after V lost 4 bases and J lost 1 base. Germline lookup yields CDR1 SGDLS and CDR2 YYNGEE. CDR3 length: 17 residues. The CDR3 loop is CASSPGLQLSGTDTQYF. The CDR3 DNA reads TGTGCCAGCAGCCCGGGACTACAACTTAGCGGCACAGATACGCAGTATTTT. The complete variable domain, with remaining parts taken from reference TRBV9 and TRBJ2-3, reads DSGVTQTPKHLITATGQRVTLRCSPRSGDLSVYWYQQSLDQGLQFLIQYYNGEERAKGNILERFSAQQFPDLHSELNLSSLELGDSALYFCASSPGLQLSGTDTQYFGPGTRLTVL.

The chain uses TRBV7-2 and TRBJ1-5; weak D call: TRBD1 (5 bases). The V end lost 0 bases, the J end lost 3 bases, and 12 bases lay between the germline ends. The CDR3 contains 16 residues. CDR1 and CDR2 (germline): SGHTA, FQGNSA. In DNA, the CDR3 is TGTGCCAGCAGCTTAGCGCACCCAGGGACCAATCAGCCCCAGCATTTT. It is translated as CASSLAHPGTNQPQHF.

The chain links TRBV5-1 to TRBJ1-1; TRBD1 matches 7 bases. The CDR3 is made up of 12 amino acids. The trim removed 4 bases at V and 12 bases at J, leaving 9 bases unmatched. Germline V gives CDR1 SGHRS, CDR2 YFSETQ. The CDR3 bases are TGCGCCAGCAGCGAACGGACAGGACGGCCTTTCTTT. Translated, it gives CASSERTGRPFF. The whole variable domain, filled in from reference TRBV5-1 and TRBJ1-1, reads KAGVTQTPRYLIKTRGQQVTLSCSPISGHRSVSWYQQTPGQGLQFLFEYFSETQRNKGNFPGRFSGRQFSNSRSEMNVSTLELGDSALYLCASSERTGRPFFGQGTRLTVV.

This clonotype was counted only a few times. The chain is built from TRBV27 and TRBJ2-1; no clear D gene. The germline V and J ends were trimmed by 11 bases and 9 bases, with 17 bases remaining between them. The CDR3 is made up of 12 amino acids. Germline V CDR1 and CDR2: MNHEY, SMNVEV (reference sequence). The CDR3 DNA reads TGTGCCGGGGATCCCCCACCGGGTGAGCAGTTCTTC. Its translation is CAGDPPPGEQFF.

The chain couples TRBV28 to TRBJ2-3, with 9 bases lining up with TRBD1. The ends lost 6 bases at V and 4 bases at J; junction bases unmatched: 8. CDR1 MDHEN and CDR2 SYDVKM come from the germline V gene. The CDR3 has 15 residues. CDR3 DNA: TGTGCCAGCAGGATAGGACAGGGGCGTCCAGATACGCAGTATTTT. Its translation is CASRIGQGRPDTQYF.

The rearrangement links TRBV2 to TRBJ1-5; D not resolved. V lost 2 bases, J lost 1 base, and 12 bases lay in between. The CDR3 length is 16 residues. Germline V gene data show CDR1 as SNHLY and CDR2 as FYNNEI. The CDR3 loop is CASSEIGLGSNQPQHF. CDR3 coding DNA: TGTGCCAGCAGTGAAATTGGGTTAGGGAGCAATCAGCCCCAGCATTTT.